This paragraph reports one TCR beta chain. What this receptor recognizes is not known. No base quality values were provided; no much bigger clone lies one nucleotide off. In the prospective study, participants were about 18 to 95 years old, resided in about two dozen geographic areas of the United States, and were enrolled through a virtual design. Cohort assignment in the prospective study relied on participant-reported clinical history from a screening survey and a study questionnaire. Exposed participants had been in contact, within 2 weeks of entering the study, with a person who had a PCR-confirmed or clinician-diagnosed case of COVID-19. In the prospective study, whole blood, serum and a nasopharyngeal or oropharyngeal swab were collected from each participant by mobile phlebotomists. Over an approximately 2-month period, participants in the prospective study had the option of providing additional blood draws and questionnaires. Before DNA extraction, prospective study blood samples were shipped either frozen or at room temperature.

The junction carries 14 bases between V and J, which are trimmed by 8 bases and 6 bases respectively. Its CDR3 holds 12 amino acids, cysteine through phenylalanine. Left in the record is the CDR3 DNA by itself, 36 bases read in frame from the first base. According to the germline V gene, CDR1 reads MDHEN and CDR2 reads SYDVKM. The data derive from a study of blood T cell repertoires in COVID-19 (dated by TCRdb to between 2020 and 2021). With respect to the entire study: Samples from collaborators originated in the United States, Italy and Spain and spanned both the acute and convalescent phases of COVID-19. Deeply sampled blood TCRbeta repertoires from subjects exposed to, actively infected with, or recovered from COVID-19 were included in the dataset. The repertoires were released in a freely available public database intended as a resource for research on the immune response to SARS-CoV-2. The material from the prospective study consisted of cDNA or gDNA derived from T cells, B-cell-depleted T cells, or PBMCs. The samples were drawn from two sources: the first 160 participants of the ongoing ImmuneRACE study, and 1,254 subjects contributed by 6 global collaborators. The sample metadata nearly always contained a de-identified subject ID, COVID-19 status, age in years and sex. Where available, HLA class I and class II types were taken from metadata supplied by the sample provider and were not determined by assay-based typing. The study at large found these results: Clinical and demographic metadata were provided uncurated, with the amount varying by source and participant.

TCRbeta CDR3 regions were amplified from genomic DNA using the immunoSEQ Assay, a bias-controlled multiplex PCR. Concerning the study's data processing: The number of nucleated cells in each sample was estimated by amplification of reference gene primers within the assay. Sequence reads were collapsed and filtered to measure the absolute abundance of every unique TCRbeta CDR3 rearrangement. For each sample, productive Simpson clonality was calculated as the square root of Simpson's diversity index across productive rearrangements. Entries here come from immuneACCESS through TCRdb and include only in-frame sequences with V and J called. Some clones fail to appear in such tables; in the studies checked, an unresolved V gene covers under half of the shortfall, and the cause of the remainder is unknown. For V, J and clone size, that table is used; D and trimming come from the DNA. Within this sample are roughly 150,000 clones, with roughly 83% of them counted one time only. Around 5.1% of the sample is taken by the ten largest.

The V gene is TRBV28 and the J gene is TRBJ2-7; TRBD2 is perhaps the D gene, given 6 matching bases. Sequencing was performed on PBMCs or T cells enriched from blood (not recorded which). The receptor's source is a man between 65 and 80 years old who had been exposed to COVID-19. The DNA sequence is TGTGCCAGCCTCAAAGGAGCGGGCGAGCAGTACTTC. The translation is CASLKGAGEQYF.